A selection of T cell receptor beta chains follows, all from one sample in a study of metastatic and nonmetastatic thyroid tumors. With MiXCR, TCRdb called clones anew from the PCR reads. The sample has under 95,000 clones, about 12% seen once. Sequenced input: blood. The receptors come from a female donor with papillary thyroid cancer or a benign thyroid nodule (not recorded which). Some clones in this sample may be carry-over from other donors' samples. Each CDR3 is given with its conserved first and last residue. The D gene is left open where the match is weak. Clone size, where shown, is once, few, many, or a class for clones that have expanded.

abundance: many
d_gene: .
j_gene: TRBJ1-5
v_gene: TRBV6-2/TRBV6-3
CDR3nt: TGTGCCAGCAGTCTACGGACGGGGGGTGGACAGCCCCAGCATTTT
CDR3aa: CASSLRTGGGQPQHF

abundance: many
d_gene: .
j_gene: TRBJ1-5
v_gene: TRBV11-2
CDR3nt: TGTGCCAGCAGCTTAGACCCCAGGGGAAGCAATCAGCCCCAGCATTTT
CDR3aa: CASSLDPRGSNQPQHF

abundance: many
d_gene: TRBD2
j_gene: TRBJ2-2
v_gene: TRBV5-5
CDR3nt: TGTGCCAGCAAAGGGACTAGCGGGATCGGGGAGCTGTTTTTT
CDR3aa: CASKGTSGIGELFF

abundance: many
d_gene: .
j_gene: TRBJ2-7
v_gene: TRBV5-1
CDR3nt: TGCGCCAGCAGCTTGGGGCTAGACGGCTACGAGCAGTACTTC
CDR3aa: CASSLGLDGYEQYF

abundance: few
d_gene: TRBD1
j_gene: TRBJ2-3
v_gene: TRBV6-1
CDR3nt: TGTGCCAGCAGACGGACAGGGGGGCAGGATACGCAGTATTTT
CDR3aa: CASRRTGGQDTQYF

abundance: many
d_gene: TRBD2
j_gene: TRBJ2-1
v_gene: TRBV6-4
CDR3nt: TGTGCCAGCAGCCGGGAGGGCGGGGGGAATGAGCAGTTCTTC
CDR3aa: CASSREGGGNEQFF

abundance: many
d_gene: .
j_gene: TRBJ1-1
v_gene: TRBV18
CDR3nt: TGTGCCAGCTCACCCTATGACAAAAACACTGAAGCTTTCTTT
CDR3aa: CASSPYDKNTEAFF

abundance: .
d_gene: .
j_gene: TRBJ2-7
v_gene: TRBV11-1
CDR3nt: TGTGCCAGCAGCTTTGGTTTGACCTACGAGCAGTACTTC
CDR3aa: CASSFGLTYEQYF

abundance: few
d_gene: .
j_gene: TRBJ1-1
v_gene: TRBV9
CDR3nt: TGTGCCAGCAGCGTAGGGCAGGGGAACACTGAAGCTTTCTTT
CDR3aa: CASSVGQGNTEAFF

abundance: many
d_gene: TRBD1
j_gene: TRBJ2-2
v_gene: TRBV27
CDR3nt: TGTGCCAGCAGGCGGACAGGGTTGGGCACCGGGGAGCTGTTTTTT
CDR3aa: CASRRTGLGTGELFF

abundance: many
d_gene: TRBD1
j_gene: TRBJ2-7
v_gene: TRBV2
CDR3nt: TGTGCCAGCACCGAGGACAGGGGGCTGGGAGAGCAGTACTTC
CDR3aa: CASTEDRGLGEQYF

abundance: many
d_gene: .
j_gene: TRBJ2-7
v_gene: TRBV12-3/TRBV12-4
CDR3nt: TGTGCCAGCAGTTTCATAGGATCTAGCTCCTACGAGCAGTACTTC
CDR3aa: CASSFIGSSSYEQYF

abundance: many
d_gene: .
j_gene: TRBJ1-2
v_gene: TRBV19
CDR3nt: TGTGCCAGTAGTATTATGCCATCCGGACCCAACTATGGCTACACCTTC
CDR3aa: CASSIMPSGPNYGYTF

abundance: .
d_gene: .
j_gene: TRBJ1-5
v_gene: TRBV20-1
CDR3nt: TGCAGTGCTAGAGTGGGAAATACGGGTCAGCCCCAGCATTTT
CDR3aa: CSARVGNTGQPQHF

abundance: many
d_gene: TRBD2
j_gene: TRBJ2-6
v_gene: TRBV27
CDR3nt: TGTGCCAGCAGTTCTCGTAGCGGGAGAGGGTCTGGGGCCAACGTCCTGACTTTC
CDR3aa: CASSSRSGRGSGANVLTF

abundance: many
d_gene: TRBD1
j_gene: TRBJ2-1
v_gene: TRBV7-7
CDR3nt: TGTGCTAGCAGCTCCAGACCGGGACAGGGGAATGAGCAGTTCTTC
CDR3aa: CASSSRPGQGNEQFF

abundance: many
d_gene: TRBD2
j_gene: TRBJ2-3
v_gene: TRBV19
CDR3nt: TGTGCCAGTAGTACCTCCGGGACTAGCGGAGATACGCAGTATTTT
CDR3aa: CASSTSGTSGDTQYF

abundance: many
d_gene: TRBD1
j_gene: TRBJ1-1
v_gene: TRBV7-9
CDR3nt: TGTGCCAGCAGCGTACCCAGGGGGCTGTACACTGAAGCTTTCTTT
CDR3aa: CASSVPRGLYTEAFF

abundance: few
d_gene: .
j_gene: TRBJ1-6
v_gene: TRBV6-1
CDR3nt: TGTGCCAGCAGTGGGGTCCTAAGGGGGTCCTATAATTCACCCCTCCACTTT
CDR3aa: CASSGVLRGSYNSPLHF

abundance: many
d_gene: .
j_gene: TRBJ2-5
v_gene: TRBV4-3
CDR3nt: TGCGCCAGCAGCCAAGATCGTCACCTTGGCCAGACCCAGTACTTC
CDR3aa: CASSQDRHLGQTQYF

abundance: once
d_gene: .
j_gene: TRBJ1-1
v_gene: TRBV30
CDR3nt: TGTGCCTGGAGTCCTACGGGGGCGGCTGAAGCTTTCTTT
CDR3aa: CAWSPTGAAEAFF

abundance: many
d_gene: TRBD1
j_gene: TRBJ2-4
v_gene: TRBV7-2
CDR3nt: TGTGCCAGCAGTCCCGGGACAGGGGGGCAAAACATTCAGTACTTC
CDR3aa: CASSPGTGGQNIQYF

abundance: .
d_gene: .
j_gene: TRBJ2-7
v_gene: TRBV3-1
CDR3nt: TGTGCCAACAGCCAAGTGCAGACATCTCTCTCGGGGGAGAAGTACTTC
CDR3aa: CANSQVQTSLSGEKYF

abundance: many
d_gene: .
j_gene: TRBJ1-6
v_gene: TRBV5-1
CDR3nt: TGCGCCAGCGTGGGTTCACCCCTCCACTTT
CDR3aa: CASVGSPLHF

abundance: few
d_gene: .
j_gene: TRBJ1-4
v_gene: TRBV6-2/TRBV6-3
CDR3nt: TGTGCCAGCAGTTGGGACATTAGTAGTGAAAAACTGTTTTTT
CDR3aa: CASSWDISSEKLFF

abundance: many
d_gene: .
j_gene: TRBJ2-7
v_gene: TRBV7-9
CDR3nt: TGTGCCAGCAGCTTAGAGGGAGGCTTAACTGGCGAGCAGTACTTC
CDR3aa: CASSLEGGLTGEQYF

abundance: .
d_gene: TRBD1
j_gene: TRBJ1-1
v_gene: TRBV4-1
CDR3nt: TGCGCCAGCATCCGGGGACAGTCCGGGGCTTTCTTT
CDR3aa: CASIRGQSGAFF

abundance: many
d_gene: .
j_gene: TRBJ2-2
v_gene: TRBV18
CDR3nt: TGTGCCAGCTCACCATTTACGGGCACCGGGGAGCTGTTTTTT
CDR3aa: CASSPFTGTGELFF

abundance: many
d_gene: .
j_gene: TRBJ2-7
v_gene: TRBV7-2
CDR3nt: TGTGCCAGCAGCTTAGTCGGGAGCTCCTACGAGCAGTACTTC
CDR3aa: CASSLVGSSYEQYF

abundance: many
d_gene: TRBD1
j_gene: TRBJ2-7
v_gene: TRBV6-1
CDR3nt: TGTGCCAGCAGTGAAGCTCAGGGGGCAAGGGGGACCGGACGCGAGCAGTACTTC
CDR3aa: CASSEAQGARGTGREQYF

abundance: many
d_gene: .
j_gene: TRBJ2-7
v_gene: TRBV19
CDR3nt: TGTGCCAGTAGTACCTTCCGGGACGGACGGTACGAGCAGTACTTC
CDR3aa: CASSTFRDGRYEQYF